Below, 27 T cell receptor beta chains from the same sample are listed, as sequenced in a study of blood T cell repertoires in COVID-19. Assay used: immunoSEQ multiplex PCR; TCRdb lists only in-frame clones, some missing. The sample shows under 300,000 clones, about nine tenths of them seen only once. The specimen sequenced was peripheral blood. These receptors were taken from a man in his fifties with acute or convalescent COVID-19.

The chain carries TRBV5-6 and TRBJ1-1; D is unclear. Germline loops: CDR1 SGHDT, CDR2 YYEEEE. CDR3 size: 13 residues. V was pared by 1 base and J by 6 bases, with 10 bases between. CDR3 loop: CASSLPILSEAFF. The CDR3 DNA sequence: TGTGCCAGCAGCTTGCCTATTTTATCTGAAGCTTTCTTT.

The gene calls are TRBV19 and TRBJ2-3, with D possibly being TRBD2 (6 bases). CDR3 length equals 16 residues. V was shortened by 7 bases and J by 0 bases, with 17 bases between the two germline ends. Germline assignment: CDR1 LNHDA and CDR2 SQIVND (reference sequence). CDR3 residues: CASTPGLTRSTDTQYF. For the CDR3, the DNA is TGTGCCAGTACTCCGGGACTCACCCGAAGCACAGATACGCAGTATTTT.

The chain recombines TRBV5-1 with TRBJ2-1; D is unclear. Trimming removed 2 bases from V and 5 bases from J, with 8 bases in between. The germline gives CDR1 SGHRS, CDR2 YFSETQ. The CDR3 runs to 13 residues. The CDR3 loop is CASSLLFNNEQFF. The CDR3 region has the DNA TGCGCCAGCAGCTTATTGTTTAACAATGAGCAGTTCTTC.

The rearrangement uses TRBV19 and TRBJ1-4, with D hard to call. V was trimmed by 5 bases and J by 0 bases, leaving 10 bases between them. This CDR3 has 15 amino acids. CDR1 and CDR2 (germline): LNHDA, SQIVND (reference sequence). CDR3 residues: CASSGRGPTNEKLFF. The CDR3 DNA follows: TGTGCCAGTAGTGGGCGTGGGCCAACTAATGAAAAACTGTTTTTT.

The chain is built from TRBV2 and TRBJ2-7; TRBD1 aligns across 7 bases. This CDR3 has 14 residues. J lost 2 bases, V lost 5 bases, and 6 bases had no gene match. Germline-derived CDR1 and CDR2 are SNHLY and FYNNEI. CDR3 sequence reads: CASSPGQFTYEQYF. CDR3 bases: TGTGCCAGCAGTCCGGGACAGTTTACCTACGAGCAGTACTTC.

The chain links TRBV7-9 to TRBJ2-2, with D perhaps matching TRBD2 (6 bases). Trimming took 2 bases from V and 5 from J, leaving 18 bases between them. The CDR3 has 17 amino acids. The germline gives CDR1 SEHNR, CDR2 FQNEAQ (reference sequence). This CDR3 reads CASSLTLSGPGTGELFF. For the CDR3, the DNA is TGTGCCAGCAGCTTAACCCTAAGCGGGCCGGGGACCGGGGAGCTGTTTTTT.

This chain connects TRBV4-1 to TRBJ2-7, with D perhaps matching TRBD1 (5 bases). CDR1 and CDR2 (germline): MGHRA, YSYEKL. This CDR3 region has 15 residues. V gave up 4 bases and J gave up 1 base, with 14 bases separating them. The CDR3 is CASSPPGQKSYEQYF. In DNA form, the CDR3 reads TGCGCCAGCAGCCCCCCAGGGCAAAAGTCCTACGAGCAGTACTTC.

The chain has TRBV11-2 and TRBJ1-4; D is unclear. The CDR3 has 14 residues. Germline V gene sequence: CDR1 SGHAT, CDR2 FQNNGV. Deletions cut 5 bases from V and 8 bases from J, with 15 bases between. CDR3 DNA sequence: TGTGCCAGCAGCCTGGGCCCATCTCTAGAAAAACTGTTTTTT. It specifies CASSLGPSLEKLFF. The whole variable domain, filled in from reference TRBV11-2 and TRBJ1-4, reads EAGVAQSPRYKIIEKRQSVAFWCNPISGHATLYWYQQILGQGPKLLIQFQNNGVVDDSQLPKDRFSAERLKGVDSTLKIQPAKLEDSAVYLCASSLGPSLEKLFFGSGTQLSVL.

This sequence joins TRBV10-3 and TRBJ1-2; 10 nucleotides agree with TRBD1. This CDR3 has 13 residues. CDR1 is ENHRY, CDR2 SYGVKD, per germline. With 10 bases clipped from V and 0 bases from J, the junction kept 2 bases outside the gene matches. CDR3 coding DNA: TGTGCCAGTGGGACAGGGGCTAACTATGGCTACACCTTC. It codes for CASGTGANYGYTF.

The chain employs TRBV5-1 and TRBJ2-1; the match to TRBD2 covers 12 bases. V gave up 0 bases and J gave up 4 bases; unmatched junction bases: 2. Germline-derived CDR1 and CDR2 are SGHRS and YFSETQ. The length of the CDR3 is 16 residues. The CDR3 sequence: CASSLASGGAYNEQFF. The CDR3 nucleotides are TGCGCCAGCAGCTTGGCTAGCGGGGGGGCATACAATGAGCAGTTCTTC.

V usage is TRBV5-1 and J usage is TRBJ1-1; possibly TRBD1 for D (6 bases). Trimming took off 4 bases at V and 4 bases at J, with 20 bases between the two ends. This CDR3 is built from 16 residues. The V gene's germline CDR1 is SGHRS and CDR2 YFSETQ. The CDR3 spells CASSPRTDGLGTEAFF. As DNA, the CDR3 is TGCGCCAGCAGCCCTCGGACAGATGGATTAGGCACTGAAGCTTTCTTT.

The gene calls are TRBV7-8 and TRBJ2-7, with D perhaps TRBD1 (6 bases). V lost 1 base and J lost 7, with 17 bases in between. CDR3 length: 15 amino acids. Germline V gene data show CDR1 as SGHVS and CDR2 as FQNEAQ. The CDR3 spells CASSLGRFGTGEQYF. CDR3 coding DNA: TGTGCCAGCAGCTTAGGGCGGTTCGGTACAGGGGAGCAGTACTTC. Combining the CDR3 with reference TRBV7-8 and TRBJ2-7 gives the whole variable domain GAGVSQSPRYKVAKRGQDVALRCDPISGHVSLFWYQQALGQGPEFLTYFQNEAQLDKSGLPSDRFFAERPEGSVSTLKIQRTQQEDSAVYLCASSLGRFGTGEQYFGPGTRLTVT.

The chain joins TRBV6-5 to TRBJ1-2; D might be TRBD1 (5 bases). V shed 7 bases and J shed 4 bases, with 13 bases lying between them. In germline, CDR1 is MNHEY, CDR2 SVGAGI. This CDR3 is built from 13 residues. The CDR3 here is CASTRMGGYGYTF. CDR3 coding DNA: TGTGCCAGCACCCGGATGGGGGGCTATGGCTACACCTTC.

V is TRBV29-1 and J is TRBJ1-3, with 9 bases identical to TRBD1. The V and J ends lost 4 bases and 2 bases, in that order; junction bases with no gene match: 6. CDR1 is SQVTM, CDR2 ANQGSEA, per germline. This CDR3 contains 15 residues. CDR3 protein: CSVVRTGDPGNTIYF. The DNA of the CDR3 is TGCAGCGTTGTCCGGACAGGGGATCCTGGAAACACCATATATTTT.

The genes are TRBV4-1 and TRBJ2-1, with unresolved D. Per the germline V gene, CDR1 is MGHRA and CDR2 is YSYEKL. V lost 6 bases and J 8 bases, leaving 17 bases between the germline ends. The CDR3 length is 14 residues. This CDR3 is CASRPRLGLYEQFF. Here the CDR3 DNA reads TGCGCCAGCAGGCCAAGACTCGGCCTTTATGAGCAGTTCTTC.

The chain carries TRBV7-2 and TRBJ2-3, with 9 bases matching TRBD2. CDR1 SGHTA and CDR2 FQGNSA come from the germline V gene. V dropped 5 bases and J dropped 8; count of bases not matched to a gene: 11. CDR3 length equals 15 residues. CDR3 residues: CASSAGGAGGSTQYF. The CDR3, as DNA: TGTGCCAGCAGCGCTGGCGGAGCGGGGGGCTCTACGCAGTATTTT.

DNA for the CDR3: TGTGCCAGCAGCCCCCTTAGGACAGGGGATAATTCACCCCTCCACTTT. Translated, it gives CASSPLRTGDNSPLHF. This chain links TRBV3-1 (or the pseudogene TRBV3-2) with TRBJ1-6; 9 bases fit TRBD1. Germline values: CDR1 LGHDT, CDR2 YNNKEL (reference sequence). V was pared by 4 bases and J by 5 bases, with 6 bases of the junction left unmatched. There are 16 residues in the CDR3.

This chain joins TRBV7-9 and TRBJ1-1, with D maybe TRBD1 (5 bases). V lost 5 bases to trimming and J lost 1 base, with 11 bases between them. The germline CDR1 and CDR2 sequences are SEHNR and FQNEAQ (reference sequence). The CDR3 loop spans 14 amino acids. The DNA of the CDR3 is TGTGCCAGCAGCGACCCCGACAGGAACACTGAAGCTTTCTTT. The encoded protein is CASSDPDRNTEAFF.

The rearrangement uses TRBV7-9 and TRBJ1-2; D not resolved. The germline V gene has CDR1 SEHNR and CDR2 FQNEAQ (reference sequence). CDR3 length equals 14 residues. V lost 1 base and J 3 bases, leaving 9 bases between the germline ends. The DNA for the CDR3 is TGTGCCAGCAGCTTAGTCGGGGAGGACTATGGCTACACCTTC. Amino acids: CASSLVGEDYGYTF.

This rearrangement joins TRBV18 to TRBJ2-1, with unresolved D. CDR1 and CDR2 (germline): KGHSH, LQKENI. The CDR3 is 13 amino acids. V dropped 3 bases and J dropped 0 bases, with 3 bases sitting between them. The CDR3 region is CASSPSSYNEQFF. The CDR3 region has the DNA TGTGCCAGCTCACCGAGCTCCTACAATGAGCAGTTCTTC.

V gene TRBV29-1 combines with J gene TRBJ2-1; TRBD1 aligns across 8 bases. The CDR3 extends over 14 amino acids. The germline gives CDR1 SQVTM, CDR2 ANQGSEA. CDR3 residues: CSMLDTGGYNEQFF. CDR3 nucleotide sequence: TGCTCGATGTTGGATACAGGGGGCTACAATGAGCAGTTCTTC.

V is TRBV12-3 or TRBV12-4 and J is TRBJ1-1, with D unresolved. V was clipped by 5 bases and J by 8 bases, with 9 bases between them. There are 11 residues in the CDR3. For the CDR3, the DNA is TGTGCCAGCAGTCCTAGTACCGAAGCTTTCTTT. It codes for CASSPSTEAFF.

The genes are TRBV6-5 and TRBJ1-3; D perhaps matches TRBD1 (6 bases). The germline V gene has CDR1 MNHEY and CDR2 SVGAGI. The ends were cut back, 3 bases at V and 10 bases at J, with 22 bases in the middle. The CDR3 is made up of 16 amino acids. Here the CDR3 DNA reads TGTGCCAGCAGTTATAGGGTGGGGGCCTCATGGGGAACCATATATTTT. This translates into CASSYRVGASWGTIYF.

V gene TRBV27 combines with J gene TRBJ2-7; 7 bases are shared with TRBD1. Per the germline V gene, CDR1 is MNHEY and CDR2 is SMNVEV (reference sequence). The CDR3 extends over 15 amino acids. V lost 5 bases and J lost 5; bases outside the gene matches: 12. The CDR3 spells CASSPWTGSYNEQYF. DNA for the CDR3: TGTGCCAGCAGTCCCTGGACAGGTTCATATAACGAGCAGTACTTC.

The DNA for the CDR3 is TGCGCCAGCAGCCCTGTCGGCACAGATACGCAGTATTTT. The encoded protein is CASSPVGTDTQYF. This chain links TRBV4-1 with TRBJ2-3; D is ambiguous. This CDR3 has 13 residues. V dropped 4 bases and J dropped 1 base, with 6 bases sitting between them. Germline CDR1 MGHRA, CDR2 YSYEKL.

The chain has TRBV15 and TRBJ1-1; 8 nucleotides match TRBD1. Germline trimming cut 10 bases from V and 1 base from J; bases unmatched to any gene: 8. Germline V gene sequence: CDR1 LNHNV, CDR2 YYDKDF (reference sequence). The CDR3 length is 14 residues. The CDR3 DNA follows: TGTGCCATCGGGGGAGGACAGGGGAACACTGAAGCTTTCTTT. Translation: CAIGGGQGNTEAFF.

The chain carries TRBV5-4 and TRBJ2-2; D may be TRBD2 (5 bases). From germline, CDR1 is SGHNT and CDR2 YYREEE (reference sequence). The CDR3 runs to 14 residues. V was trimmed by 3 bases and J by 4 bases, leaving 10 bases between them. DNA of the CDR3: TGTGCCAGCAGCTCGGTACTAGGCACCGGGGAGCTGTTTTTT. Translating it yields CASSSVLGTGELFF. Looking up the rest from reference TRBV5-4 and TRBJ2-2 gives the full variable domain: ETGVTQSPTHLIKTRGQQVTLRCSSQSGHNTVSWYQQALGQGPQFIFQYYREEENGRGNFPPRFSGLQFPNYSSELNVNALELDDSALYLCASSSVLGTGELFFGEGSRLTVL.